This passage covers 31 T cell receptor beta chains from one sample sequenced in a study of PD-1 blockade in classical Hodgkin lymphoma. Brentuximab vedotin exposure varied among the patients, all of whom had relapsed after autologous stem cell transplantation. Data came from immunoSEQ multiplex PCR; TCRdb stores just in-frame clones and leaves some out. The sample gives 130,000 to 150,000 clones, 78% of which show up once; roughly a tenth is in the top ten. The material was peripheral blood mononuclear cells (PBMCs), obtained before the second cycle of nivolumab. The receptors come from a human donor with classical Hodgkin lymphoma.

The chain joins TRBV6-5 to TRBJ1-4; D might be TRBD1 (6 bases). The V end lost 5 bases, the J end lost 8 bases, and 12 bases lay between the germline ends. CDR3 size: 13 residues. Germline V gene lookup returns CDR1 MNHEY and CDR2 SVGAGI. The CDR3 nucleotides are TGTGCCAGCAGTCTACCGAGGGGGGAAAAACTGTTTTTT. It yields the protein CASSLPRGEKLFF.

The CDR3 DNA sequence: TGTGCCAGCAGCCCAAGGTACCGGGACAGAAACACCGGGGAGCTGTTTTTT. Encoded protein: CASSPRYRDRNTGELFF. V gene TRBV7-6 combines with J gene TRBJ2-2; the match to TRBD1 covers 7 bases. The CDR3 is made up of 17 amino acids. Per germline, CDR1 SGHVS and CDR2 FNYEAQ. J lost 2 bases, V lost 5 bases, and 11 bases had no gene match. Based on the CDR3 plus reference TRBV7-6 and TRBJ2-2, the full variable domain is GAGVSQSPRYKVTKRGQDVALRCDPISGHVSLYWYRQALGQGPEFLTYFNYEAQQDKSGLPNDRFSAERPEGSISTLTIQRTEQRDSAMYRCASSPRYRDRNTGELFFGEGSRLTVL.

The chain links TRBV6-6 to TRBJ2-1; unclear D gene. Between the trimmed V and J ends, which lost 0 bases and 2 bases, there was a span of 8 bases. The CDR3 has 15 amino acids. Germline lookup yields CDR1 MNHNY and CDR2 SVGAGI (reference sequence). The CDR3 coding sequence is TGTGCCAGCAGTTACTCAACAGTAGCCTACAATGAGCAGTTCTTC. Translating it yields CASSYSTVAYNEQFF.

In this sample, this clone turned up once. The rearrangement uses TRBV27 and TRBJ2-7, with 7 bases fitting TRBD1. The CDR3 covers 14 residues. J was trimmed by 4 bases and V by 6 bases; bases with no gene match: 9. Germline CDR1 is MNHEY and CDR2 is SMNVEV (reference sequence). Here the CDR3 reads CASRSGTEGYEQYF. The CDR3 nucleotides read TGTGCCAGCAGGTCCGGGACAGAGGGGTACGAGCAGTACTTC.

This clone occurred many times. The chain is built from TRBV27 and TRBJ1-6, with unresolved D. CDR3 length: 13 residues. Germline lookup yields CDR1 MNHEY and CDR2 SMNVEV (reference sequence). V was pared by 6 bases and J by 8 bases, with 11 bases between. The CDR3 spells CASRDGIYSPLHF. CDR3 sequence (DNA): TGTGCCAGCAGGGACGGAATTTATTCACCCCTCCACTTT.

The V gene is TRBV7-9, the J gene TRBJ1-1, with unresolved D. Trimming cost V 5 bases and J 4 bases, with 20 bases left between them. The CDR3 length is 16 residues. Germline assignment: CDR1 SEHNR and CDR2 FQNEAQ (reference sequence). The CDR3 here is CASSQRVGEVFTEAFF. In DNA form, the CDR3 reads TGTGCCAGCAGCCAAAGGGTCGGGGAGGTTTTCACTGAAGCTTTCTTT.

The V call is TRBV10-3, the J call TRBJ1-2, with D hard to call. Germline-derived CDR1 and CDR2 are ENHRY and SYGVKD. CDR3 length: 13 residues. Trimming took off 4 bases at V and 3 bases at J, with 9 bases between the two ends. The CDR3, as DNA: TGTGCCATCAGTGTCGGCCAGCACTATGGCTACACCTTC. As protein: CAISVGQHYGYTF.

The chain carries TRBV28 and TRBJ2-7, with D maybe TRBD1 (6 bases). Trimming left V 4 bases short and J 2 bases short, with 15 bases between. The germline gives CDR1 MDHEN, CDR2 SYDVKM. This CDR3 has 15 residues. The CDR3 reads CASSSHGQFPYEQYF. CDR3 nucleotide sequence: TGTGCCAGCAGTTCCCACGGACAGTTCCCCTACGAGCAGTACTTC. Variable domain in full (rest from reference TRBV28 and TRBJ2-7): DVKVTQSSRYLVKRTGEKVFLECVQDMDHENMFWYRQDPGLGLRLIYFSYDVKMKEKGDIPEGYSVSREKKERFSLILESASTNQTSMYLCASSSHGQFPYEQYFGPGTRLTVT.

The V and J genes are TRBV4-1 and TRBJ1-4; 8 bases match TRBD1. The CDR3 sequence is 15 residues long. With V trimmed by 3 bases and J by 5 bases, 5 bases remained unmatched. Germline CDR1 MGHRA, CDR2 YSYEKL. In DNA form, the CDR3 reads TGCGCCAGCAGCCAGACGGGACAGGCGAATGAAAAACTGTTTTTT. This sequence encodes CASSQTGQANEKLFF.

The chain recombines TRBV4-3 with TRBJ1-2, with 8 bases aligning to TRBD1. The CDR3 has 13 residues. Trimming at V came to 2 bases and at J to 7 bases, leaving 3 bases not matched to a gene. Germline CDR1 and CDR2: LGHNA and YSLEER. The CDR3 protein is CASSQQGAGGYTF. CDR3 bases: TGCGCCAGCAGCCAACAGGGGGCTGGTGGCTACACCTTC.

In this sample, this clone turned up a few times. The chain uses TRBV10-1 and TRBJ2-1; the match to TRBD2 covers 12 bases. Germline lookup yields CDR1 WNHNN and CDR2 SYGVQD (reference sequence). Trimming removed 4 bases from V and 9 bases from J; junction bases left unmatched: 13. This CDR3 is 17 amino acids long. In DNA, the CDR3 is TGCGCCAGCAGTGGTCGCCCCCGGACTAGCGGGGATAGTGAGCAGTTCTTC. The encoded protein is CASSGRPRTSGDSEQFF.

For this clone: Other DNA sequences in the sample encode the same CDR3. V and J are TRBV9 and TRBJ1-2, with a tentative D call TRBD1 (5 bases). The CDR3 sequence is 13 residues long. Germline V gene sequence: CDR1 SGDLS, CDR2 YYNGEE. V lost 2 bases to trimming and J lost 2 bases, with 7 bases between them. CDR3 DNA: TGTGCCAGCAGCGTCGACAGCAACTATGGCTACACCTTC. As protein: CASSVDSNYGYTF. The whole variable domain, filled in from reference TRBV9 and TRBJ1-2, reads DSGVTQTPKHLITATGQRVTLRCSPRSGDLSVYWYQQSLDQGLQFLIQYYNGEERAKGNILERFSAQQFPDLHSELNLSSLELGDSALYFCASSVDSNYGYTFGSGTRLTVV.

V usage is TRBV6-5 and J usage is TRBJ1-2; D is unresolved. V was shortened by 2 bases and J by 7 bases, with 11 bases between the two germline ends. The CDR3 runs to 13 residues. The germline V gene has CDR1 MNHEY and CDR2 SVGAGI. In DNA form, the CDR3 reads TGTGCCAGCAGTTACCCGGGAGGGTTTGGCTACACCTTC. This codes for CASSYPGGFGYTF.

Remarks on this clone: Additional DNA sequences in this sample encode the identical CDR3. The rearrangement joins TRBV19 to TRBJ2-5; D is unresolved. CDR3 length equals 11 residues. Trimming removed 4 bases at V and 5 bases at J, with 5 bases between. CDR1 LNHDA and CDR2 SQIVND come from the germline V gene (reference sequence). In DNA form, the CDR3 reads TGTGCCAGTAGTACCGAGGAGACCCAGTACTTC. As protein: CASSTEETQYF.

V gene TRBV10-3 combines with J gene TRBJ1-5; 9 bases map to TRBD1. The V gene's germline CDR1 is ENHRY and CDR2 SYGVKD. After removal of 10 bases from V and 4 bases from J, the junction contained 2 bases not matched to a gene. This CDR3 is built from 12 residues. DNA of the CDR3: TGTGCCACGGGGACAGGGAATCAGCCCCAGCATTTT. Translation: CATGTGNQPQHF.

CDR3 region: CASRDRGRQETQYF. The CDR3 bases are TGTGCCAGCAGAGACAGGGGGCGACAAGAGACCCAGTACTTC. The chain is built from TRBV6-5 and TRBJ2-5; the match to TRBD1 covers 10 bases. CDR1 and CDR2 (germline): MNHEY, SVGAGI. CDR3 size: 14 residues. The J segment lost 2 bases and the V segment lost 6 bases, leaving 3 bases of the junction unmatched.

The genes are TRBV13 and TRBJ1-6; 7 positions agree with TRBD1. CDR1 and CDR2 from the germline V gene are PRHDT and FYEKMQ (reference sequence). The CDR3 loop spans 16 amino acids. Trimming took 5 bases from V and 0 from J; bases not matched to a gene: 4. The CDR3 reads CASSQNRGSYNSPLHF. CDR3 nucleotide sequence: TGTGCCAGCAGCCAGAACAGGGGCTCCTATAATTCACCCCTCCACTTT.

The chain links TRBV6-6 to TRBJ1-2; D ambiguous. Looked up from germline, CDR1 is MNHNY and CDR2 is SVGAGI (reference sequence). The V gene lost 2 bases and the J gene lost 3 bases, with 13 bases spanning the gap. The CDR3 has 15 residues. CDR3 loop: CASSYGSPAYYGYTF. The CDR3, as DNA: TGTGCCAGCAGTTACGGTTCACCTGCATACTATGGCTACACCTTC.

The gene calls are TRBV7-9 and TRBJ1-4, with D tentatively TRBD1 (5 bases). From germline, CDR1 is SEHNR and CDR2 FQNEAQ (reference sequence). This CDR3 spans 14 amino acids. The V end was cut by 5 bases, the J end by 6 bases, with 13 bases between. CDR3 DNA sequence: TGTGCCAGCAGCGAAGGGTTAGGGGATGAAAAACTGTTTTTT. The encoded protein is CASSEGLGDEKLFF.

This clone was observed a handful of times. The chain couples TRBV6-5 to TRBJ2-1; D unresolved. The CDR3 is 15 amino acids. In germline, CDR1 is MNHEY, CDR2 SVGAGI. With 0 bases removed from V and 3 bases from J, the gap between germline ends came to 9 bases. The CDR3 region has the DNA TGTGCCAGCAGTTACTCCGGTGTTGGCTACAATGAGCAGTTCTTC. Translating gives CASSYSGVGYNEQFF.

The genes are TRBV5-6 and TRBJ1-2, with a weak D call TRBD1 (5 bases). The ends were cut back, 1 base at V and 0 bases at J, with 16 bases in the middle. The CDR3 consists of 17 residues. CDR1 is SGHDT, CDR2 YYEEEE, per germline. CDR3 in DNA: TGTGCCAGCAGCTTGTTCGGCAGGGAACCTTCTAACTATGGCTACACCTTC. Translated: CASSLFGREPSNYGYTF. Drawing the rest from reference TRBV5-6 and TRBJ1-2, the complete variable domain is DAGVTQSPTHLIKTRGQQVTLRCSPKSGHDTVSWYQQALGQGPQFIFQYYEEEERQRGNFPDRFSGHQFPNYSSELNVNALLLGDSALYLCASSLFGREPSNYGYTFGSGTRLTVV.

This chain connects TRBV4-1 to TRBJ1-5, with D possibly being TRBD1 (5 bases). The CDR3 is 15 amino acids. Trimming cost V 4 bases and J 0 bases, with 10 bases left between them. The V gene's germline CDR1 is MGHRA and CDR2 YSYEKL. CDR3: CASSLDRDSNQPQHF. The CDR3 nucleotides are TGCGCCAGCAGCCTCGACAGAGATAGCAATCAGCCCCAGCATTTT.

J is TRBJ2-5 and V is TRBV7-9; the match to TRBD2 covers 9 bases. V shed 0 bases, J shed 3 bases, and the junction held 8 bases outside the gene matches. CDR3 length equals 17 residues. The germline CDR1 and CDR2 sequences are SEHNR and FQNEAQ (reference sequence). CDR3: CASSLAWAGGPEETQYF. The CDR3 DNA sequence: TGTGCCAGCAGCTTAGCGTGGGCGGGAGGGCCGGAAGAGACCCAGTACTTC.

CDR3 coding DNA: TGTGCCAGTAGTATAGGGTTCCAGGGATACGAGCAGTACTTC. It encodes CASSIGFQGYEQYF. The V and J genes are TRBV19 and TRBJ2-7; possible D gene TRBD1, 5 bases. The CDR3 has 14 residues. Germline assignment: CDR1 LNHDA and CDR2 SQIVND (reference sequence). Trimming cost V 1 base and J 4 bases, with 11 bases left between them.

The chain carries TRBV6-1 and TRBJ2-7; a weak D match, TRBD1 (7 bases). V was clipped by 0 bases and J by 2 bases, with 14 bases between them. This CDR3 is 16 amino acids long. Germline V gene data show CDR1 as MNHNS and CDR2 as SASEGT. The CDR3 bases are TGTGCCAGCAGTGAAGCACAGGGGACTCTACCCTACGAGCAGTACTTC. Amino acids: CASSEAQGTLPYEQYF.

In this sample, this clone turned up a few times. This chain uses TRBV27 with TRBJ1-2; no reliable D call. The V end was cut by 8 bases, the J end by 5 bases, with 9 bases between. Per germline, CDR1 MNHEY and CDR2 SMNVEV (reference sequence). This CDR3 has 11 residues. As DNA, the CDR3 is TGTGCCAGCGGCGGGGTATATGGCTACACCTTC. Encoded protein: CASGGVYGYTF.

The V call is TRBV7-3, the J call TRBJ1-5; TRBD1 is a possible D gene (5 bases). CDR1 SGHTA and CDR2 FQGTGA come from the germline V gene. The CDR3 is 12 residues long. V was clipped by 11 bases and J by 5 bases, with 13 bases between them. The CDR3 spells CAGTTKDQPQHF. The CDR3 bases are TGTGCCGGGACCACAAAGGATCAGCCCCAGCATTTT.

A single count supports this clone. The chain recombines TRBV2 with TRBJ1-2, with 7 positions matching TRBD1. This CDR3 region has 15 residues. V was pared by 7 bases and J by 4 bases, with 12 bases of the junction left unmatched. The V gene's germline CDR1 is SNHLY and CDR2 FYNNEI. The CDR3, as DNA: TGTGCCAGCAAACGGGACAGCCCATCTTCCTATGGCTACACCTTC. It encodes CASKRDSPSSYGYTF. The full variable domain, rest sourced from reference TRBV2 and TRBJ1-2, is EPEVTQTPSHQVTQMGQEVILRCVPISNHLYFYWYRQILGQKVEFLVSFYNNEISEKSEIFDDQFSVERPDGSNFTLKIRSTKLEDSAMYFCASKRDSPSSYGYTFGSGTRLTVV.

V and J are TRBV6-5 and TRBJ2-7, with D uncertain. Trimming pared 4 bases from V and 5 bases from J, leaving 3 bases between. The germline V gene has CDR1 MNHEY and CDR2 SVGAGI. The CDR3 is 10 residues long. CDR3 residues: CASSSHEQYF. CDR3 DNA: TGTGCCAGCAGTTCCCACGAGCAGTACTTC.

The V gene is TRBV5-1, the J gene TRBJ2-3; no clear D gene. Germline V gene data show CDR1 as SGHRS and CDR2 as YFSETQ. The CDR3 loop spans 12 amino acids. Trimming took off 4 bases at V and 2 bases at J, with 5 bases between the two ends. The CDR3 coding sequence is TGCGCCAGCAGCCCTTTCACAGATACGCAGTATTTT. Protein: CASSPFTDTQYF.

In DNA, the CDR3 is TGTGCCAGCTCACTCGGACAGGGGGCGTACAATGAGCAGTTCTTC. Translation gives CASSLGQGAYNEQFF. The gene calls are TRBV18 and TRBJ2-1, with 11 nucleotides matching TRBD1. With V trimmed by 4 bases and J by 4 bases, 3 bases remained unmatched. CDR1 is KGHSH, CDR2 LQKENI, per germline. The CDR3 spans 15 residues.